This T cell receptor (beta chain) was captured in a study of human T cells and chemical hapten exposure. In the study overall: The sensitizing agent was 2% DPC, placed on around 2 cm by around 2 cm of upper inner arm skin. Alopecia areata, totalis and universalis patients, mostly female, were included. The study traced per-sample TCR yield variation mainly to small differences in pooled library volumes.

Time point given: patch test 3, about 24 weeks after DPC sensitization. Treatment of the sample: therapeutic diphenylcyclopropenone sensitization with weekly scalp DPC. From whole blood left unfractionated, total RNA was extracted. CDR3 length equals 12 residues. Per germline, CDR1 MDHEN and CDR2 SYDVKM. Deletions cut 4 bases from V and 8 bases from J, with 10 bases between. MiXCR, run by TCRdb on the RACE reads, gives a single entry per CDR3 protein. The sample shows 30,000 to 40,000 distinct CDR3 sequences, 10% to 15% of them seen only once. This clonotype appeared a few times. This sample comprised whole blood, obtained in connection with sensitization to the hapten diphenylcyclopropenone (DPC). This sequence was found in a woman in her thirties or forties with alopecia areata. Some clones in this sample may be carry-over from other donors' samples. The V and J genes are TRBV28 and TRBJ2-3; D possibly corresponds to TRBD1 (5 bases). The CDR3 reads CASSSQGSTQYF. Written as DNA, the CDR3 is TGTGCCAGCAGTTCGCAGGGTTCTACGCAGTATTTT. The entire variable domain, with the rest obtained from reference TRBV28 and TRBJ2-3, is as follows: DVKVTQSSRYLVKRTGEKVFLECVQDMDHENMFWYRQDPGLGLRLIYFSYDVKMKEKGDIPEGYSVSREKKERFSLILESASTNQTSMYLCASSSQGSTQYFGPGTRLTVL.